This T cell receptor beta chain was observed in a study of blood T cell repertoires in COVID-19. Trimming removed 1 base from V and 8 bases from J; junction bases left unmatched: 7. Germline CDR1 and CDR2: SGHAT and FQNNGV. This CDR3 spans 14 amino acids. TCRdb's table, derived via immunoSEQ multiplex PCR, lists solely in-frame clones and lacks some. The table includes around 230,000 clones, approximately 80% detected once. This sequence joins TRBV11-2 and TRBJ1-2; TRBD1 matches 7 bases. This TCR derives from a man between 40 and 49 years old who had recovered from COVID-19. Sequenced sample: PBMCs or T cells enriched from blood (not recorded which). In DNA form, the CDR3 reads TGTGCCAGCAGCTTAGTCCAGGGGGATACGGGCTACACCTTC. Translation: CASSLVQGDTGYTF.